This entry lists 25 T cell receptor beta chains sequenced from one sample in a study of blood T cell repertoires in COVID-19. Using immunoSEQ multiplex PCR, the repertoire was profiled, and TCRdb retains in-frame clones only, with some absent. The sample contains about 180,000 clones, about 81% of which appear only once. Sequenced input: peripheral blood. These receptors all come from an elderly woman with COVID-19, enrolled during active disease.

The sample holds one count of this clone. This chain connects TRBV15 to TRBJ2-5; D not certain. Germline CDR1 reads LNHNV; CDR2 reads YYDKDF (reference sequence). The CDR3 sequence is 13 residues long. V was trimmed by 0 bases and J by 7 bases, leaving 9 bases between them. CDR3: CATSRDLSGTQYF. CDR3 nucleotides: TGTGCCACCAGCAGAGATTTGAGTGGGACCCAGTACTTC.

The rearrangement uses TRBV19 and TRBJ1-5, with a possible D match to TRBD1 (6 bases). V gave up 10 bases and J gave up 3 bases, with 16 bases separating them. Germline assignment: CDR1 LNHDA and CDR2 SQIVND (reference sequence). This CDR3 region has 14 residues. Here the CDR3 reads CAIRPRGANQPQHF. The CDR3 coding sequence is TGTGCCATCAGGCCACGGGGGGCCAATCAGCCCCAGCATTTT.

The sample holds one count of this clone. This CDR3 is CASSEGMTGWNEQFF. CDR3 sequence (DNA): TGTGCCAGCAGTGAAGGCATGACAGGGTGGAATGAGCAGTTCTTC. The chain employs TRBV6-1 and TRBJ2-1; TRBD1 matches 7 bases. CDR3 length: 15 residues. Germline V gene lookup returns CDR1 MNHNS and CDR2 SASEGT. V lost 1 base, J lost 7 bases, and 7 bases stayed unmatched.

The rearrangement joins TRBV2 to TRBJ1-2, with D perhaps matching TRBD1 (5 bases). Trimming stripped 7 bases from V and 4 bases from J, with 16 bases between. The CDR3 is 14 residues long. Looked up from germline, CDR1 is SNHLY and CDR2 is FYNNEI. The DNA for the CDR3 is TGTGCCAGCATCCGGGGGATCTATGGCTATGGCTACACCTTC. It yields the protein CASIRGIYGYGYTF.

This chain connects TRBV9 to TRBJ2-2, with TRBD2 as a possible D gene (5 bases). Germline assignment: CDR1 SGDLS and CDR2 YYNGEE. This CDR3 region has 16 residues. V dropped 0 bases and J dropped 0 bases, with 9 bases sitting between them. The chain's CDR3 is CASSVGEFANTGELFF. The CDR3 DNA reads TGTGCCAGCAGCGTAGGGGAGTTCGCGAACACCGGGGAGCTGTTTTTT.

The chain carries TRBV28 and TRBJ2-3; D possibly corresponds to TRBD1 (6 bases). Germline-derived CDR1 and CDR2 are MDHEN and SYDVKM. The length of the CDR3 is 15 residues. V gave up 7 bases and J gave up 4 bases, with 18 bases separating them. The DNA of the CDR3 is TGTGCCAGCATGGAGATCAGGGGCGCACCAGATACGCAGTATTTT. This gives the protein CASMEIRGAPDTQYF.

The chain joins TRBV9 to TRBJ2-7; 7 bases are shared with TRBD2. The germline V gene has CDR1 SGDLS and CDR2 YYNGEE. CDR3 length: 15 amino acids. The junction had 7 bases not matched to a gene; V was cut back by 0 bases and J by 4 bases. The CDR3 region is CASSVAWASGYEQYF. The DNA for the CDR3 is TGTGCCAGCAGCGTAGCGTGGGCTAGCGGTTACGAGCAGTACTTC.

The chain carries TRBV28 and TRBJ1-2, with D perhaps matching TRBD1 (6 bases). V was shortened by 6 bases and J by 7 bases, with 6 bases between the two germline ends. The CDR3 totals 10 residues. Germline V lookup: CDR1 MDHEN, CDR2 SYDVKM. The CDR3 loop is CASRGGGYTF. The DNA for the CDR3 is TGTGCCAGCAGAGGGGGTGGCTACACCTTC.

This clone has just a few counts. The chain is built from TRBV7-9 and TRBJ2-2, with 10 bases identical to TRBD1. This CDR3 comprises 17 residues. Looked up from germline, CDR1 is SEHNR and CDR2 is FQNEAQ (reference sequence). V dropped 0 bases and J dropped 4; count of bases not matched to a gene: 5. In DNA, the CDR3 is TGTGCCAGCAGCTTAGCGGGGACAGGGGCAGGCACCGGGGAGCTGTTTTTT. Encoded protein: CASSLAGTGAGTGELFF.

J is TRBJ2-7 and V is TRBV7-8; maybe TRBD1 (6 bases). The CDR3 has 16 amino acids. V lost 2 bases and J lost 0, with 14 bases in between. The germline V gene has CDR1 SGHVS and CDR2 FQNEAQ. The CDR3: CASSLWGHPGSYEQYF. In DNA form, the CDR3 reads TGTGCCAGCAGCTTATGGGGACATCCCGGCTCCTACGAGCAGTACTTC.

The chain carries TRBV7-9 and TRBJ2-7; 8 bases match TRBD1. There are 15 residues in the CDR3. Germline values: CDR1 SEHNR, CDR2 FQNEAQ (reference sequence). J was trimmed by 2 bases and V by 1 base; bases with no gene match: 4. The CDR3 loop reads CASSLGTGFPYEQYF. DNA for the CDR3: TGTGCCAGCAGCTTAGGGACAGGGTTTCCCTACGAGCAGTACTTC. Variable domain in full (rest from reference TRBV7-9 and TRBJ2-7): DTGVSQNPRHKITKRGQNVTFRCDPISEHNRLYWYRQTLGQGPEFLTYFQNEAQLEKSRLLSDRFSAERPKGSFSTLEIQRTEQGDSAMYLCASSLGTGFPYEQYFGPGTRLTVT.

The J gene is TRBJ2-3, the V gene TRBV29-1; 10 bases map to TRBD2. Germline V lookup: CDR1 SQVTM, CDR2 ANQGSEA. V was clipped by 4 bases and J by 3 bases; unmatched bases: 7. This CDR3 comprises 15 residues. DNA of the CDR3: TGCAGCGTTGCCGCGCTAGCGGGAGCGACAGATACGCAGTATTTT. It encodes CSVAALAGATDTQYF.

V and J are TRBV11-2 and TRBJ2-1, with 9 bases that match TRBD1. Germline V lookup: CDR1 SGHAT, CDR2 FQNNGV. The J segment lost 4 bases and the V segment lost 4 bases, leaving 8 bases of the junction unmatched. CDR3 length: 16 residues. The CDR3 DNA is TGTGCCAGCAGCTCAATACAGGGGGCGCGGTACAATGAGCAGTTCTTC. It codes for CASSSIQGARYNEQFF.

The gene calls are TRBV5-1 and TRBJ1-3; the D is unclear. CDR3 length: 14 amino acids. Germline CDR1 and CDR2: SGHRS and YFSETQ. The V end lost 7 bases, the J end lost 0 bases, and 11 bases lay between the germline ends. This chain's CDR3 is CASPGRTSGNTIYF. The CDR3 DNA is TGCGCCAGCCCTGGCCGTACCTCTGGAAACACCATATATTTT.

In its sample, this clone was seen once. The chain combines TRBV6-5 with TRBJ2-1; unclear D gene. The V end lost 0 bases, the J end lost 0 bases, and 6 bases lay between the germline ends. This CDR3 is built from 15 residues. Per the germline V gene, CDR1 is MNHEY and CDR2 is SVGAGI. CDR3 bases: TGTGCCAGCAGTTACTCTATGAGCTCCTACAATGAGCAGTTCTTC. Amino acid sequence: CASSYSMSSYNEQFF.

The chain is built from TRBV9 and TRBJ1-2; D unresolved. Trimming removed 0 bases from V and 8 bases from J, with 17 bases in between. CDR1 is SGDLS and CDR2 is YYNGEE in the germline V gene. This CDR3 region has 15 residues. In nucleotides, the CDR3 is TGTGCCAGCAGCGTAGAGGCCCTTGAACCGGGAGGCTACACCTTC. Protein: CASSVEALEPGGYTF.

This clone has a count of ten or more. The J gene is TRBJ2-6, the V gene TRBV27, with 11 bases fitting TRBD1. This CDR3 is 16 amino acids long. After removal of 7 bases from V and 2 bases from J, the junction contained 4 bases not matched to a gene. Per germline, CDR1 MNHEY and CDR2 SMNVEV (reference sequence). CDR3 nucleotides: TGTGCCAGCAAGTGGACAGGGGGCCCTGGGGCCAACGTCCTGACTTTC. Translated, it gives CASKWTGGPGANVLTF.

The chain carries TRBV7-6 and TRBJ2-5; D unclear. V lost 4 bases and J 2 bases, leaving 14 bases between the germline ends. This CDR3 has 15 amino acids. Germline V gives CDR1 SGHVS, CDR2 FNYEAQ. CDR3 sequence reads: CASSSSGVGQETQYF. CDR3 nucleotide sequence: TGTGCCAGCAGCTCCTCCGGAGTGGGTCAAGAGACCCAGTACTTC.

The chain links TRBV6-4 to TRBJ1-5; TRBD1 agrees at 11 bases. V gave up 6 bases and J gave up 3 bases; unmatched junction bases: 7. Germline V lookup: CDR1 MRHNA, CDR2 SNTAGT. This CDR3 is 16 amino acids long. CDR3 region: CASRAGQGAINQPQHF. CDR3 nucleotides: TGTGCCAGCAGAGCAGGACAGGGGGCAATCAATCAGCCCCAGCATTTT.

The V gene is TRBV10-3, the J gene TRBJ1-1, with D perhaps matching TRBD1 (5 bases). Germline CDR1 ENHRY, CDR2 SYGVKD. The CDR3 is 13 amino acids. The V and J ends lost 8 bases and 4 bases respectively, with 14 bases between them. The CDR3: CAIEEGAGTEAFF. In DNA, the CDR3 is TGTGCCATCGAGGAAGGGGCTGGCACTGAAGCTTTCTTT.

This chain connects TRBV7-6 to TRBJ2-1, with D tentatively TRBD2 (6 bases). The CDR3 has 17 amino acids. CDR1 is SGHVS and CDR2 is FNYEAQ in the germline V gene. Trimming pared 1 base from V and 4 bases from J, leaving 17 bases between. This CDR3 reads CASSLDGGTGTYNEQFF. CDR3 sequence (DNA): TGTGCCAGCAGCTTAGACGGCGGGACTGGGACTTACAATGAGCAGTTCTTC.

A single count supports this clone. The chain employs TRBV19 and TRBJ2-5; 14 bases agree with TRBD2. The V gene's germline CDR1 is LNHDA and CDR2 SQIVND (reference sequence). The trim removed 6 bases at V and 3 bases at J, leaving 9 bases unmatched. The CDR3 length is 17 residues. Here the CDR3 DNA reads TGTGCCAGTAGGGGGACTAGCGGGAGAACCGCAAAAGAGACCCAGTACTTC. The encoded protein is CASRGTSGRTAKETQYF.

V gene TRBV5-4 combines with J gene TRBJ2-2; the match to TRBD2 covers 10 bases. The CDR3 is 16 residues long. V lost 4 bases and J lost 0; bases outside the gene matches: 3. Germline-derived CDR1 and CDR2 are SGHNT and YYREEE (reference sequence). The DNA of the CDR3 is TGTGCCAGCAGCCATGGGACTAGCGCGAACACCGGGGAGCTGTTTTTT. It specifies CASSHGTSANTGELFF.

The chain employs TRBV7-2 and TRBJ2-7, with 9 bases matching TRBD2. Losses at the gene ends were 3 bases for V and 2 bases for J; bases not matched to a gene: 5. Germline V gives CDR1 SGHTA, CDR2 FQGNSA. This CDR3 is 15 amino acids long. CDR3 loop: CASSFSGSRPYEQYF. The CDR3 DNA reads as TGTGCCAGCAGCTTTAGCGGGAGTCGTCCCTACGAGCAGTACTTC. Drawing the rest from reference TRBV7-2 and TRBJ2-7, the complete variable domain is GAGVSQSPSNKVTEKGKDVELRCDPISGHTALYWYRQSLGQGLEFLIYFQGNSAPDKSGLPSDRFSAERTGGSVSTLTIQRTQQEDSAVYLCASSFSGSRPYEQYFGPGTRLTVT.

This sequence joins TRBV19 and TRBJ2-2, with TRBD1 matching 9 bases. Germline V CDR1 and CDR2: LNHDA, SQIVND (reference sequence). CDR3 size: 15 residues. Trimming removed 4 bases from V and 3 bases from J; junction bases left unmatched: 3. CDR3 sequence: CASSKGQGYTGELFF. CDR3 bases: TGTGCCAGTAGTAAGGGACAGGGATACACCGGGGAGCTGTTTTTT.